This TCR beta chain was identified in a study of vaccination effects on CD4 cells after COVID-19. Findings and caveats of the study: Vaccine- and infection-induced clones showed marked clonal contraction late following vaccination.

The CDR3 contains 15 residues. The germline V gene encodes CDR1 LGHDT and CDR2 YNNKEL (reference sequence). V lost 0 bases and J lost 5, with 13 bases in between. Following an approximately eleven-day culture, CD4+ T cells were purified. A half-volume exchange with IL-2 medium occurred on days 3 and 7. Generated by immunoSEQ multiplex PCR, the TCRdb table keeps only in-frame clones and is missing some. The top ten hold 2.5% to 3.5% of the sample, which has tens of thousands of clones, 65% to 75% seen once. In the case of this clone: Its specificity is not known.

The receptor was isolated from a human donor who received a COVID-19 vaccine. Specimen: CD4+ T cells from PBMCs cultured without peptide, collected before COVID-19 vaccination. This chain uses TRBV3-1 (or the pseudogene TRBV3-2) with TRBJ2-5; possible D gene TRBD2, 6 bases. CDR3 sequence: CASSQEPGVLETQYF. CDR3 coding DNA: TGTGCCAGCAGCCAAGAACCGGGGGTTCTTGAGACCCAGTACTTC.